This T cell receptor (beta chain) was sequenced in a study of CD8+CD57+ T cells in acquired aplastic anemia. Study-level background: DNA recovered from sorted CD4+ and CD8+ cells had a mean of approximately 3.4 ug. Study-wide points: Statistical testing detected no significant gap in CD8+ Simpson's diversity between patients and controls.

Germline-derived CDR1 and CDR2 are MGHDK and SYGVNS. The V end lost 2 bases, the J end lost 4 bases, and 11 bases lay between the germline ends. This CDR3 is 14 amino acids long. Genomic DNA constituted the template upon which TCR beta VDJ and CDR3 profiling was performed. Each CDR3 protein gets one entry after TCRdb re-called the reads with MiXCR. The sample yields 250,000 to 300,000 distinct CDR3 sequences, 55% to 60% seen once. Details on this clonotype: Its matching antigen is unknown.

This TCR was recovered from a human donor with severe aplastic anemia or a healthy control (not recorded which). Material: sorted CD4+, CD8+, or CD8+CD57+ T cells (not recorded which) from PBMCs. The gene calls are TRBV25-1 and TRBJ2-5; D is ambiguous. In DNA form, the CDR3 reads TGTGCCAGCAGTGAAGCAGGATGGGGAGAGACCCAGTACTTC. Translation: CASSEAGWGETQYF. The variable domain in full, completed from reference TRBV25-1 and TRBJ2-5, reads EADIYQTPRYLVIGTGKKITLECSQTMGHDKMYWYQQDPGMELHLIHYSYGVNSTEKGDLSSESTVSRIRTEHFPLTLESARPSHTSQYLCASSEAGWGETQYFGPGTRLLVL.